These 12 T cell receptor beta chains share one sample of origin, sequenced in a study of beta chain features in type 1 diabetes. General study results and limits: Type 1 diabetes patients had TCRB CDR3s that were shorter (moderately but significantly so) in all four CD4+ subsets.

As every portion of the isolated RNA was reverse transcribed, the sequencing read expressed TCRB transcripts. TCRdb keeps only in-frame clones here, not all; method: immunoSEQ multiplex PCR. Seen here are under 850,000 clones, 13% observed once, and the top ten hold approximately 0.021%. Their cognate antigens are unknown. The sample taken for sequencing was naive CD4+ T cells from blood. The receptors here all came from a man aged 18-30 years with type 1 diabetes.

V is TRBV18 and J is TRBJ2-7, with 11 bases matching TRBD1. J lost 5 bases, V lost 0 bases, and 3 bases had no gene match. This CDR3 contains 15 residues. CDR1 is KGHSH, CDR2 LQKENI, per germline. The CDR3 bases are TGTGCCAGCTCACCACCGGGACAGGGGGTCCACGAGCAGTACTTC. Protein product: CASSPPGQGVHEQYF.

This clone was observed a handful of times. The V call is TRBV7-6, the J call TRBJ1-6, with TRBD1 as a possible D gene (6 bases). V shed 3 bases and J shed 7 bases, with 7 bases lying between them. The length of the CDR3 is 13 residues. CDR1 and CDR2 from the germline V gene are SGHVS and FNYEAQ. The CDR3 here is CASSFGQNSPLHF. CDR3 nucleotide sequence: TGTGCCAGCAGCTTCGGACAGAATTCACCCCTCCACTTT. The complete variable domain, with remaining parts taken from reference TRBV7-6 and TRBJ1-6, reads GAGVSQSPRYKVTKRGQDVALRCDPISGHVSLYWYRQALGQGPEFLTYFNYEAQQDKSGLPNDRFSAERPEGSISTLTIQRTEQRDSAMYRCASSFGQNSPLHFGNGTRLTVT.

The rearrangement links TRBV5-1 to TRBJ2-7; D is perhaps TRBD1 or TRBD2 (5 bases each). Trimming cost V 3 bases and J 7 bases, with 17 bases left between them. The CDR3 is 14 amino acids. Germline V lookup: CDR1 SGHRS, CDR2 YFSETQ. The CDR3: CASSSGTEMGEQYF. The CDR3 bases are TGCGCCAGCAGCTCCGGGACGGAGATGGGAGAGCAGTACTTC.

The chain carries TRBV6-6 and TRBJ2-7; D call uncertain. There are 11 residues in the CDR3. Germline V gene data show CDR1 as MNHNY and CDR2 as SVGAGI (reference sequence). V lost 5 bases and J 6 bases, leaving 8 bases between the germline ends. In DNA, the CDR3 is TGTGCCAGCAGTAGTCTTCGCGAGCAGTACTTC. Translated: CASSSLREQYF.

The rearrangement uses TRBV19 and TRBJ2-5, with D possibly TRBD1 on 5 matching bases. Trimming cost V 3 bases and J 5 bases, with 10 bases left between them. CDR1 and CDR2 (germline): LNHDA, SQIVND (reference sequence). The CDR3 is 13 residues long. The CDR3 is CASSIQGAETQYF. The DNA of the CDR3 is TGTGCCAGTAGTATCCAGGGCGCGGAGACCCAGTACTTC.

This clone was detected a few times. V gene TRBV15 combines with J gene TRBJ2-3, with 9 nucleotides matching TRBD1. CDR1 and CDR2 from the germline V gene are LNHNV and YYDKDF (reference sequence). J gave up 9 bases and V 1 base, and 8 bases lay outside the gene matches. This CDR3 comprises 15 residues. Here the CDR3 reads CATSRAPTGGETQYF. The CDR3 nucleotides read TGTGCCACCAGCAGAGCTCCCACAGGGGGCGAGACGCAGTATTTT. The whole variable domain, filled in from reference TRBV15 and TRBJ2-3, reads DAMVIQNPRYQVTQFGKPVTLSCSQTLNHNVMYWYQQKSSQAPKLLFHYYDKDFNNEADTPDNFQSRRPNTSFCFLDIRSPGLGDTAMYLCATSRAPTGGETQYFGPGTRLTVL.

This clone has only a few counts. V is TRBV10-3 and J is TRBJ2-7, with 8 bases fitting TRBD1. V lost 3 bases to trimming and J lost 6 bases; unmatched junction nucleotides: 7. The CDR3 length is 14 residues. Germline lookup yields CDR1 ENHRY and CDR2 SYGVKD. The CDR3 reads CAISEQDRASEQYF. CDR3 in DNA: TGTGCCATCAGTGAACAGGACAGGGCGTCCGAGCAGTACTTC.

This sequence joins TRBV7-9 and TRBJ1-4, with D tentatively TRBD1 (5 bases). The CDR3 loop spans 14 amino acids. CDR1 SEHNR and CDR2 FQNEAQ come from the germline V gene (reference sequence). Trimming left V 3 bases short and J 3 bases short, with 8 bases between. CDR3 coding DNA: TGTGCCAGCAGCTTGGACAAAGCTAATGAAAAACTGTTTTTT. Translation: CASSLDKANEKLFF.

This clone was seen only a few times. The chain employs TRBV7-9 and TRBJ1-1; D unclear. The CDR3 is made up of 12 amino acids. V lost 4 bases and J lost 11, with 14 bases in between. Per germline, CDR1 SEHNR and CDR2 FQNEAQ (reference sequence). The CDR3 region is CASSSSSGLAFF. In DNA, the CDR3 is TGTGCCAGCAGCTCGAGTTCGGGCCTTGCTTTCTTT.

This clone was detected only a few times. The chain recombines TRBV4-1 with TRBJ1-1, with D maybe TRBD1 (5 bases). Trimming stripped 1 base from V and 5 bases from J, with 11 bases between. The CDR3 sequence is 14 residues long. CDR1 is MGHRA and CDR2 is YSYEKL in the germline V gene. The CDR3 DNA is TGCGCCAGCAGCCAAGGGTCGGGGGGGACTGAAGCTTTCTTT. Protein product: CASSQGSGGTEAFF.

This clone showed up just a few times. The V call is TRBV29-1, the J call TRBJ2-5, with 12 nucleotides matching TRBD2. Germline CDR1 reads SQVTM; CDR2 reads ANQGSEA. This CDR3 spans 17 amino acids. V shed 3 bases, J shed 4 bases, and the junction held 12 bases outside the gene matches. CDR3 coding DNA: TGCAGCGTTGATAACCTAGCGGGGGGGCCCATCTCAGAGACCCAGTACTTC. Amino acids: CSVDNLAGGPISETQYF.

The chain uses TRBV11-3 and TRBJ2-3; 7 bases are a match to TRBD2. V gave up 10 bases and J gave up 0 bases; unmatched junction bases: 7. Germline values: CDR1 SGHNT, CDR2 YENEEA. The CDR3 consists of 14 residues. The CDR3 region has the DNA TGTGCCACCAAGGGGACTATTAGCACAGATACGCAGTATTTT. Protein sequence: CATKGTISTDTQYF.